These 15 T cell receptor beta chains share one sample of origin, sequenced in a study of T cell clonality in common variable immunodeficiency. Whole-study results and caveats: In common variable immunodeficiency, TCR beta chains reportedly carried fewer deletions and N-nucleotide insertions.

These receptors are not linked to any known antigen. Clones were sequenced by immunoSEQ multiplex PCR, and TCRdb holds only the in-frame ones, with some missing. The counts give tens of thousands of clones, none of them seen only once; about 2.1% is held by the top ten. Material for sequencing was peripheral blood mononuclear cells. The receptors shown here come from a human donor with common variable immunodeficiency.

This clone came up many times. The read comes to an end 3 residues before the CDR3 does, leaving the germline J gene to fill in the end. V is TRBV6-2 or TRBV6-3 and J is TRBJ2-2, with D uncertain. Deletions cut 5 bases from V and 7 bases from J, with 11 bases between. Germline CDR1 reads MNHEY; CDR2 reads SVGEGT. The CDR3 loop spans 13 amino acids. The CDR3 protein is CASSKYRGGELFF. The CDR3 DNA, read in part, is TGTGCCAGCAGTAAATACAGAGGCGGGGAG.

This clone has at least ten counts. The CDR3 DNA, read in part, is TGTGCCAGCAGCCCGTCCCAGCGGGGGCTGAGCACAGATACG. This codes for CASSPSQRGLSTDT. The entire CDR3 protein reads CASSPSQRGLSTDTQYF. The chain has TRBV7-3 and TRBJ2-3, with 8 bases identical to TRBD2. The read falls 3 residues short of the CDR3 end, and the missing part is taken from the germline J gene. The germline CDR1 and CDR2 sequences are SGHTA and FQGTGA. The CDR3 loop spans 17 amino acids. J was trimmed by 0 bases and V by 5 bases; bases with no gene match: 10.

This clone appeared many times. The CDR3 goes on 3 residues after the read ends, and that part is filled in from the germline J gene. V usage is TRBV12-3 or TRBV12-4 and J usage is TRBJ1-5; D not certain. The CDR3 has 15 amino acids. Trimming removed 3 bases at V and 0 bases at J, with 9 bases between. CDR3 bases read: TGTGCCAGCAGTTTTAGCACCTCTAGCAATCAGCCC. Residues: CASSFSTSSNQP. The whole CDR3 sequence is CASSFSTSSNQPQHF.

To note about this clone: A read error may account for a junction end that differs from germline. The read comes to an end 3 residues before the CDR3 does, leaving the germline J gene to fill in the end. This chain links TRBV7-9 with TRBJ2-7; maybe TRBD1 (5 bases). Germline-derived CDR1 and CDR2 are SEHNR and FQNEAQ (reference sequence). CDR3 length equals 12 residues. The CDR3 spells CSSREGAYEQYF. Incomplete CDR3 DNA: TGTTCCAGCAGGGAAGGGGCCTACGAG.

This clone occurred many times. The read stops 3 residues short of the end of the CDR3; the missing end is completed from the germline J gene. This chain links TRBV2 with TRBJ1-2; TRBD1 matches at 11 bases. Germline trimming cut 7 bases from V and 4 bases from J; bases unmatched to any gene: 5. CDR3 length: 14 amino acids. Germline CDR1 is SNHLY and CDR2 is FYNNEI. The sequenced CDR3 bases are TGTGCCAGCATGGGACAGGGGGTCGTCTATGGC. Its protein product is CASMGQGVVYG. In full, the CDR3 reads CASMGQGVVYGYTF.

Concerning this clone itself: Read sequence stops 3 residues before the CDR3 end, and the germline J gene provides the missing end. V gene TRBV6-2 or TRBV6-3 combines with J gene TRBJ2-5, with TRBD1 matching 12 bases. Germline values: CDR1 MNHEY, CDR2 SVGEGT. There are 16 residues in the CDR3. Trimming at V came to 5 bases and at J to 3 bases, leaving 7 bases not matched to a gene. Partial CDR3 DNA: TGTGCCAGCAGTGACCCGGGACAGGGGGCTGAAGAGACC. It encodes CASSDPGQGAEET. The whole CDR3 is CASSDPGQGAEETQYF.

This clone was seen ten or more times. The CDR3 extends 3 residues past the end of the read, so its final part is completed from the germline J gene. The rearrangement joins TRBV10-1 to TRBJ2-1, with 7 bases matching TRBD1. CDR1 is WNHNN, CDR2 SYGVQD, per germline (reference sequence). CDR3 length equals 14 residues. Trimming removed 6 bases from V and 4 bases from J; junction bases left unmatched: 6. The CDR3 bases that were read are TGCGCCAGCAGCGCCGGGACAGCGTACAATGAG. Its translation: CASSAGTAYNE. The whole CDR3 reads CASSAGTAYNEQFF.

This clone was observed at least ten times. CDR3 DNA (partial): TGTGCCAGCAGTGCCCAGCGGGGGGTCTCCTACGAG. Amino acid sequence: CASSAQRGVSYE. The entire CDR3 reads CASSAQRGVSYEQYF. The gene calls are TRBV6-1 and TRBJ2-7; 9 bases map to TRBD2. The DNA ends 3 residues before the CDR3 does, and the rest of the CDR3 is filled in from the germline J gene. CDR1 MNHNS and CDR2 SASEGT come from the germline V gene. V gave up 4 bases and J gave up 0 bases; unmatched junction bases: 4. The CDR3 covers 15 residues.

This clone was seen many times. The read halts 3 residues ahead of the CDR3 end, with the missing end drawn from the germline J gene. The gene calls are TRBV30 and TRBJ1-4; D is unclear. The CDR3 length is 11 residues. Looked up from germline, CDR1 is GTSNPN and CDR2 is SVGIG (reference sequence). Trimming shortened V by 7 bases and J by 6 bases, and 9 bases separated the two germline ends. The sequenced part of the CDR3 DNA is TGTGCCTCCTACCATGATGAAAAA. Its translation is CASYHDEK. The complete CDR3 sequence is CASYHDEKLFF.

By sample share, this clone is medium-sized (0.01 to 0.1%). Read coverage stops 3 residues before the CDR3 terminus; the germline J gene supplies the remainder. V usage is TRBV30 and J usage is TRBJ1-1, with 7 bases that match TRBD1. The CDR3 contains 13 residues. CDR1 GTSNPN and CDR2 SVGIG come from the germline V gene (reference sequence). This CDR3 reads CAWVVTGAVGAFF. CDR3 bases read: TGTGCCTGGGTTGTAACAGGGGCCGTGGGA.

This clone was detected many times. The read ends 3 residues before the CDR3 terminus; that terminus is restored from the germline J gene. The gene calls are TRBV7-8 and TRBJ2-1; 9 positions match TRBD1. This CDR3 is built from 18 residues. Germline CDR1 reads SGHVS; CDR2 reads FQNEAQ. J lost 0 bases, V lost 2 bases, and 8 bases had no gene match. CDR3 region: CASSLWEWDRVSYNEQFF. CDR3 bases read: TGTGCCAGCAGCTTATGGGAGTGGGACAGGGTCTCCTACAATGAG.

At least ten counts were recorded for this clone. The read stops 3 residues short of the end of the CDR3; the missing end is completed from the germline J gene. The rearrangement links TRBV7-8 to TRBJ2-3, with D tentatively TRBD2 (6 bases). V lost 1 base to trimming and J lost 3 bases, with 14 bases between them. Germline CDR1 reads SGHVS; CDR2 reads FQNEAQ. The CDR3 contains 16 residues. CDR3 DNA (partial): TGTGCCAGCAGCTTAGAAGGAGGGTTATTGACAGATACG. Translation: CASSLEGGLLTDT. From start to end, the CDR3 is CASSLEGGLLTDTQYF.

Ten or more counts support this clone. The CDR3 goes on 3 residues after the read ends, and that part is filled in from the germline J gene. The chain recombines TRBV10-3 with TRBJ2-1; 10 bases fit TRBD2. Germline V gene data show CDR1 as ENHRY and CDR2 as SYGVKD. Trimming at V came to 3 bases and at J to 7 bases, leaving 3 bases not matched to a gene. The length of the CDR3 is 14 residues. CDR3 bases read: TGTGCCATCAGTGACCTAGCGGGGGAGAATGAG. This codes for CAISDLAGENE. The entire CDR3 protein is CAISDLAGENEQFF.

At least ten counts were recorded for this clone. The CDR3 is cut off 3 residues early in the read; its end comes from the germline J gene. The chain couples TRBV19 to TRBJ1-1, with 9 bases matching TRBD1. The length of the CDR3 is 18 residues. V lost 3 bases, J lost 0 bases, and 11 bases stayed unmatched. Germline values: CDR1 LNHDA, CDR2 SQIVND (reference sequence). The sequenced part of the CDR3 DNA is TGTGCCAGTAGTATCCCCGCAGGACAGGGGTCGATGAACACTGAA. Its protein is CASSIPAGQGSMNTE. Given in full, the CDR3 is CASSIPAGQGSMNTEAFF.

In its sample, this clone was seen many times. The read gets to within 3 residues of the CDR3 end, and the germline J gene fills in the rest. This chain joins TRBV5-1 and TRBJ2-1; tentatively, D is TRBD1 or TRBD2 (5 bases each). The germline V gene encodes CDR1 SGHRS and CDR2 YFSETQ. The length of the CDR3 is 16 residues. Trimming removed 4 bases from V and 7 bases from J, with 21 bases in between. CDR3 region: CASSPSTGRGGNEQFF. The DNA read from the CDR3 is TGCGCCAGCAGCCCTTCTACAGGTCGTGGAGGTAATGAG.